This T cell receptor (beta chain) was recovered during a study of cytomegalovirus exposure and HLA in healthy donors. On this clone: Its antigen is unidentified.

The CDR3 runs to 14 residues. CDR1 is SGHTA, CDR2 FQGNSA, per germline. The V end lost 4 bases, the J end lost 3 bases, and 9 bases lay between the germline ends. Use of 60 Vbeta and 13 Jbeta primers characterized the PCR. Authors' methods: It was a later analysis that counted tens of millions of unique TCR beta chains, of which roughly 11 million were shared. The repertoire was sequenced with immunoSEQ multiplex PCR; TCRdb's copy has only in-frame clones and lacks some. That table supplies the V and J calls and clone size; D and trimming were determined from the DNA. The data show about 150,000 clones, 85% seen once. Points from the study as a whole: The authors assumed roughly uniform sequencing depth across donors for presence/absence analyses. There were reportedly fewer N-insertions in an Asian-associated ancestry cluster than the approximately 700-donor mean, in a later analysis.

The sequenced sample was PBMCs. The chain employs TRBV7-2 and TRBJ2-2, with D tentatively TRBD2 (6 bases). This clonotype originated in a woman between 18 and 29 years old in good health and CMV-seronegative. DNA for the CDR3: TGTGCCAGCAGCTCGGGACTTGACACCGGGGAGCTGTTTTTT. Encoded protein: CASSSGLDTGELFF.